The clone carrying this TCR beta chain came up a few times. Its antigen is not identified. The V and J ends lost 7 bases and 5 bases respectively, with 20 bases between them. The CDR3 is 14 amino acids. Per germline, CDR1 SQVTM and CDR2 ANQGSEA. TCRdb re-derived calls from the 5' RACE reads in MiXCR, one entry per CDR3 protein. Of some 840,000 distinct CDR3 sequences listed, 12% were seen once; the top ten hold under 0.6%. The data derive from a study of CD8 T cells in ankylosing spondylitis. Overall study findings and caveats: Seven to nine highly homologous variants made up a TCR beta motif that seemed to typify ankylosing spondylitis blood.

The sample consisted of blood, either unsorted or a sorted T cell fraction (not recorded which). The TCR sequence derives from a male donor with ankylosing spondylitis. The chain is built from TRBV29-1 and TRBJ2-5; D remains ambiguous. The CDR3 reads CSALGQATFETQYF. For the CDR3, the DNA is TGCAGCGCCTTGGGTCAGGCAACGTTTGAGACCCAGTACTTC.